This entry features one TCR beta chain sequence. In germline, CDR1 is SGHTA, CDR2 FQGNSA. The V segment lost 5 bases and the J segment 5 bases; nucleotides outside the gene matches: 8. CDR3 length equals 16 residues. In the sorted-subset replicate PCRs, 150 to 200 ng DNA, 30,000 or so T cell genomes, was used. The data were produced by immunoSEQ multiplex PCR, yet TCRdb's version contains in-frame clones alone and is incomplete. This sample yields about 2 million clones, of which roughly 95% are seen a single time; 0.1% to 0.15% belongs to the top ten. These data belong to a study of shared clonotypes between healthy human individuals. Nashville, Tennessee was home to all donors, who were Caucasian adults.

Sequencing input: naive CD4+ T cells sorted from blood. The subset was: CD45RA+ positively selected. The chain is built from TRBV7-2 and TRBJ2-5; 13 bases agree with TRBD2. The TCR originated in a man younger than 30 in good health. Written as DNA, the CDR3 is TGTGCCAGCAGCCCCCGGACTAGCGGGAGTTACGAGACCCAGTACTTC. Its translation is CASSPRTSGSYETQYF. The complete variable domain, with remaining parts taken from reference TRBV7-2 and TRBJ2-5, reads GAGVSQSPSNKVTEKGKDVELRCDPISGHTALYWYRQSLGQGLEFLIYFQGNSAPDKSGLPSDRFSAERTGGSVSTLTIQRTQQEDSAVYLCASSPRTSGSYETQYFGPGTRLLVL.